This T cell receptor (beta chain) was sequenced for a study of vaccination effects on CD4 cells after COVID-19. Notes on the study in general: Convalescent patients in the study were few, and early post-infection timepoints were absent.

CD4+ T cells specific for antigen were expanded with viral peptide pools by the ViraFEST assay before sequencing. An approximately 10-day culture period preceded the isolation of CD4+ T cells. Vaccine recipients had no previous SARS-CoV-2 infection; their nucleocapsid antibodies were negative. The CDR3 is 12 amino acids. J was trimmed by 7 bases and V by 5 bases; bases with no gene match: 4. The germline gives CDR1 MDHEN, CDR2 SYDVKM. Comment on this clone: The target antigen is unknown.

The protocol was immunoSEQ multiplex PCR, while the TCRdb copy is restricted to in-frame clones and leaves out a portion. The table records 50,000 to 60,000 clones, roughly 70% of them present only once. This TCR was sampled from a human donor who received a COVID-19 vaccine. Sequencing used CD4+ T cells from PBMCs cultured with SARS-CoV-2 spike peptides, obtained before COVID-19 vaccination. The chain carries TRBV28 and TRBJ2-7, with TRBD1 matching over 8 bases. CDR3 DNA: TGTGCCAGCAGTCCCTACAGGGGGGAGCAGTACTTC. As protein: CASSPYRGEQYF.